Within the sample, the clone carrying this T cell receptor (beta chain) is medium-sized. Its antigen is not known. The data are from a study of glioma-infiltrating T cells. Points from the study as a whole: Only very few CDR3 sequences appeared in both tissue and blood.

TCR alpha and beta CDR3 regions were amplified from RNA using iRepertoire nested multiplex PCR. One-step reverse transcription and amplification started from roughly 100-400 ng of tissue mRNA or PBMC total RNA. TCRdb re-called the multiplex PCR reads with MiXCR, one entry per CDR3 protein. The profile shows fewer than 7,500 distinct CDR3 sequences, around 44% of them singletons. Material for sequencing was glioma tissue, nonneoplastic brain tissue, or PBMCs (not recorded which). The receptor comes from a human donor with low-grade glioma or glioblastoma, undergoing nonglioma brain surgery, or in good health (not recorded which).

The CDR3 reads CASSRLAGPLKGNEQFF. CDR3 nucleotide sequence: TGTGCCAGTAGTAGACTAGCGGGACCGCTTAAAGGCAATGAGCAGTTCTTC. The chain links TRBV19 to TRBJ2-1; 11 bases align to TRBD2. V gave up 4 bases and J gave up 6 bases; unmatched junction bases: 11. In germline, CDR1 is LNHDA, CDR2 SQIVND (reference sequence). The CDR3 loop spans 17 amino acids.